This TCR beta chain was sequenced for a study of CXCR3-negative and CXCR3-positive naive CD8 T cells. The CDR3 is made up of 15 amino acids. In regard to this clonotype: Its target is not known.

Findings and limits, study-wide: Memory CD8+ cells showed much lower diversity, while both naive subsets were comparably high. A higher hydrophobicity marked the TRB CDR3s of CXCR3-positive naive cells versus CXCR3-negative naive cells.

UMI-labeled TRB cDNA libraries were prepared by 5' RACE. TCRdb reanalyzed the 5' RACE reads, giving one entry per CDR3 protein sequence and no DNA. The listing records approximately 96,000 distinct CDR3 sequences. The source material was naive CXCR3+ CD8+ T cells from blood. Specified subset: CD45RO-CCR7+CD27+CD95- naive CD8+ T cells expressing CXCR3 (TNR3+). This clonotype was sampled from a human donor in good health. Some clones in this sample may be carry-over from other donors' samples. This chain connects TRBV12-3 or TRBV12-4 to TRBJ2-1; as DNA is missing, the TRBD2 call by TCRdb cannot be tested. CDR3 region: CASSLGLAGLNEQFF.